This TCR beta chain was obtained from a study of cytotoxic CD8 clonotypes in ibrutinib-treated CLL. Germline assignment: CDR1 LNHDA and CDR2 SQIVND (reference sequence). V dropped 5 bases and J dropped 5 bases, with 9 bases sitting between them. This CDR3 comprises 12 residues. The repertoire was sequenced with immunoSEQ multiplex PCR; TCRdb's copy has only in-frame clones and lacks some. The sample shows roughly 24,000 clones, about 75% of them seen only once. Many counts were recorded for this clone. Material: PBMCs, obtained after 24 months of ibrutinib treatment. The rearrangement uses TRBV19 and TRBJ1-1; D remains unclear. The sequence was collected from a human donor with chronic lymphocytic leukemia. As DNA, the CDR3 is TGTGCCAGTAGTCCTGGACCTACTGAAGCTTTCTTT. This encodes CASSPGPTEAFF.